This T cell receptor (beta chain) was recorded in a study of blood T cells in healthy people across ages. The germline V and J ends were trimmed by 0 bases and 4 bases, with 7 bases remaining between them. Germline V gives CDR1 DFQATT, CDR2 SNEGSKA (reference sequence). CDR3 length: 13 residues. Approximately 9.7 milliliters was the volume of peripheral blood drawn from each donor. Isolation per sample recovered at least 7 million PBMCs. Then a second PCR, running roughly 7 to 11 cycles, was carried out with a sample-barcoded 5' primer and a J-beta primer mix. Tagging of each cDNA molecule was performed by a template-switch adaptor with 12 random nucleotides. TCRdb ran MiXCR on the 5' RACE reads and lists one entry per CDR3 protein. Here the sample spans some 1.4 million distinct CDR3 sequences, 42% being singletons.

Sequencing input: blood. The V and J genes are TRBV20-1 and TRBJ1-3; D possibly corresponds to TRBD1 (5 bases). This receptor was taken from a young woman in good health. The CDR3, as DNA: TGCAGTGCTAGAGATGGGGGGGGAAACACCATATATTTT. Amino acid sequence: CSARDGGGNTIYF.